These 13 T cell receptor beta chains originate from one sample sequenced in a study of blood T cell repertoires in COVID-19. Assay used: immunoSEQ multiplex PCR; TCRdb lists only in-frame clones, some missing. The sample has some 45,000 clones, around 85% seen once. Sequencing was carried out using peripheral blood. The receptors here all came from a woman at least 80 years old with acute or convalescent COVID-19.

This chain uses TRBV27 with TRBJ2-7; 8 nucleotides match TRBD1. V shed 6 bases, J shed 3 bases, and the junction held 7 bases outside the gene matches. The V gene's germline CDR1 is MNHEY and CDR2 SMNVEV (reference sequence). The CDR3 totals 14 residues. CDR3 loop: CASRVGQGVYEQYF. DNA of the CDR3: TGTGCCAGCAGGGTTGGACAGGGTGTCTACGAGCAGTACTTC.

This clone was seen a single time. The rearrangement uses TRBV9 and TRBJ2-3; D perhaps matches TRBD2 (6 bases). Trimming stripped 0 bases from V and 1 base from J, with 9 bases between. This CDR3 has 15 residues. Germline CDR1 SGDLS, CDR2 YYNGEE. CDR3 protein: CASSVETGGTDTQYF. The CDR3 DNA follows: TGTGCCAGCAGCGTAGAGACGGGGGGCACAGATACGCAGTATTTT.

This chain uses TRBV14 with TRBJ1-2, with 7 bases lining up with TRBD1. Looked up from germline, CDR1 is SGHDN and CDR2 is FVKESK. The V gene end was trimmed by 5 bases and the J gene end by 6 bases; junction bases not matched to a gene: 9. The CDR3 loop spans 14 amino acids. The CDR3 here is CASSALTGEDGYTF. The CDR3 nucleotides read TGTGCCAGCAGCGCCCTTACAGGGGAGGATGGCTACACCTTC.

The V and J genes are TRBV7-8 and TRBJ2-1, with TRBD2 matching over 9 bases. This CDR3 region has 16 residues. V dropped 4 bases and J dropped 4; count of bases not matched to a gene: 8. From germline, CDR1 is SGHVS and CDR2 FQNEAQ. DNA for the CDR3: TGTGCCAGCAGCTGGGGGACTAGCCCGAGGTACAATGAGCAGTTCTTC. This translates into CASSWGTSPRYNEQFF. Full variable domain (outside the CDR3, taken from reference TRBV7-8 and TRBJ2-1): GAGVSQSPRYKVAKRGQDVALRCDPISGHVSLFWYQQALGQGPEFLTYFQNEAQLDKSGLPSDRFFAERPEGSVSTLKIQRTQQEDSAVYLCASSWGTSPRYNEQFFGPGTRLTVL.

The rearrangement joins TRBV5-1 to TRBJ1-2; TRBD1 aligns across 11 bases. Trimming took 0 bases from V and 3 from J; bases not matched to a gene: 1. Looked up from germline, CDR1 is SGHRS and CDR2 is YFSETQ. The CDR3 consists of 15 residues. The CDR3 here is CASSLGTGGDYGYTF. The CDR3 DNA sequence: TGCGCCAGCAGCTTGGGGACAGGGGGCGACTATGGCTACACCTTC.

In nucleotides, the CDR3 is TGTGCCAGCAGTTACAGGACAGGGCAAGGCTACACCTTC. Translating gives CASSYRTGQGYTF. V and J are TRBV27 and TRBJ1-2; TRBD1 matches at 8 bases. The V gene's germline CDR1 is MNHEY and CDR2 SMNVEV (reference sequence). The CDR3 sequence is 13 residues long. V lost 4 bases and J lost 8; bases outside the gene matches: 6.

This clone was recorded a few times. The chain employs TRBV5-1 and TRBJ1-5; D may be TRBD1 (6 bases). Germline V gene data show CDR1 as SGHRS and CDR2 as YFSETQ. Trimming stripped 0 bases from V and 4 bases from J, with 11 bases between. The CDR3 spans 15 residues. The CDR3 loop reads CASSLAGQSNQPQHF. As DNA, the CDR3 is TGCGCCAGCAGCTTGGCAGGACAGTCAAATCAGCCCCAGCATTTT. Using reference TRBV5-1 and TRBJ1-5 for the parts outside the CDR3, the full variable domain is KAGVTQTPRYLIKTRGQQVTLSCSPISGHRSVSWYQQTPGQGLQFLFEYFSETQRNKGNFPGRFSGRQFSNSRSEMNVSTLELGDSALYLCASSLAGQSNQPQHFGDGTRLSIL.

This chain uses TRBV6-5 with TRBJ2-3; D gene uncertain. This CDR3 has 12 residues. V lost 6 bases, J lost 0 bases, and 4 bases lay in between. Germline V CDR1 and CDR2: MNHEY, SVGAGI. The CDR3 region is CASSGSTDTQYF. As DNA, the CDR3 is TGTGCCAGCAGCGGGAGCACAGATACGCAGTATTTT.

The genes are TRBV5-5 and TRBJ1-6; D is uncertain. The germline gives CDR1 SGHKS, CDR2 YYEKEE (reference sequence). V shed 2 bases and J shed 11 bases, with 8 bases lying between them. The CDR3 length is 12 residues. The CDR3: CASSFEAPPLHF. The CDR3 DNA follows: TGTGCCAGCAGCTTTGAGGCACCACCCCTCCACTTT. Filled out from reference TRBV5-5 and TRBJ1-6, the complete variable domain reads DAGVTQSPTHLIKTRGQQVTLRCSPISGHKSVSWYQQVLGQGPQFIFQYYEKEERGRGNFPDRFSARQFPNYSSELNVNALLLGDSALYLCASSFEAPPLHFGNGTRLTVT.

This chain connects TRBV28 to TRBJ2-7, with 8 bases identical to TRBD2. This CDR3 has 16 residues. With V trimmed by 6 bases and J by 4 bases, 14 bases remained unmatched. Looked up from germline, CDR1 is MDHEN and CDR2 is SYDVKM. The CDR3 here is CASSNLEWRGDYEQYF. CDR3 bases: TGTGCCAGCAGCAATCTGGAATGGCGGGGGGATTACGAGCAGTACTTC.

The chain carries TRBV6-5 and TRBJ1-1; weak D call: TRBD1 (5 bases). The CDR3 consists of 13 residues. The V end was cut by 9 bases, the J end by 0 bases, with 11 bases between. In germline, CDR1 is MNHEY, CDR2 SVGAGI. CDR3 sequence reads: CASGGTLNTEAFF. In DNA form, the CDR3 reads TGTGCCAGTGGGGGGACTCTGAACACTGAAGCTTTCTTT.

The rearrangement links TRBV28 to TRBJ2-7; 8 bases fit TRBD2. Germline-derived CDR1 and CDR2 are MDHEN and SYDVKM. The CDR3 length is 16 residues. V was pared by 10 bases and J by 1 base, with 15 bases of the junction left unmatched. The CDR3 reads CATTGGTQLRSYEQYF. CDR3 DNA sequence: TGTGCCACCACGGGGGGGACTCAACTACGATCCTACGAGCAGTACTTC.

The chain couples TRBV19 to TRBJ2-3, with 7 nucleotides matching TRBD2. The CDR3 totals 15 residues. V shed 3 bases and J 5 bases; nucleotides not matched to a gene: 8. Germline values: CDR1 LNHDA, CDR2 SQIVND (reference sequence). The DNA of the CDR3 is TGTGCCAGTAGTATTGGGGGGGGACGCCAAGATACGCAGTATTTT. This translates into CASSIGGGRQDTQYF. The full variable domain, in which reference TRBV19 and TRBJ2-3 provide the parts outside the CDR3, is DGGITQSPKYLFRKEGQNVTLSCEQNLNHDAMYWYRQDPGQGLRLIYYSQIVNDFQKGDIAEGYSVSREKKESFPLTVTSAQKNPTAFYLCASSIGGGRQDTQYFGPGTRLTVL.